The T cell receptor (beta chain) described here comes from a study of OX40 agonist ivuxolimab in advanced cancers. The wider study: People in dose escalation had one of these cancers: hepatocellular carcinoma, melanoma, renal cell or head and neck cancer.

In the case of this clone: Its target is unknown.

The data were produced by immunoSEQ multiplex PCR, yet TCRdb's version contains in-frame clones alone and is incomplete. Of 50,000 to 70,000 clones in the sample, 80% to 90% are singletons; the top ten hold roughly 13%. Study-level findings and limits: On average, a greater number of expanded clones characterised CD8+ T cells relative to CD4+.

The length of the CDR3 is 17 residues. Germline V lookup: CDR1 MGHDK, CDR2 SYGVNS. V was clipped by 4 bases and J by 8 bases, with 23 bases between them. The sequence was collected from an adult with an advanced solid tumor such as melanoma, head and neck, liver or kidney cancer. This specimen consisted of CD4+ or CD8+ T cells sorted from blood, obtained in a trial of the OX40 agonist ivuxolimab. The chain couples TRBV25-1 to TRBJ1-4; no clear D. Here the CDR3 reads CASSGLRMGKIGEKLFF. Here the CDR3 DNA reads TGTGCCAGCAGTGGCCTTCGAATGGGGAAGATTGGGGAAAAACTGTTTTTT.